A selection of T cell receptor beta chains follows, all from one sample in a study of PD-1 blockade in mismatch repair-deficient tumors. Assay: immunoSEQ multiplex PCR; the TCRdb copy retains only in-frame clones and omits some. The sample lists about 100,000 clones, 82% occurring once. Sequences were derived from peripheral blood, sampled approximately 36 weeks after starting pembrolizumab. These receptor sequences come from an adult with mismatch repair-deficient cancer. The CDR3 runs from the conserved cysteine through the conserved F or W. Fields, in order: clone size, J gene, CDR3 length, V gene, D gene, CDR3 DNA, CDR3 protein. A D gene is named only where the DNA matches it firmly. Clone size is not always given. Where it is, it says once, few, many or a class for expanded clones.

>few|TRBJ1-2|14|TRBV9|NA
TGTGCCAGCAGCGTAGCTTCCAAGGGCGGGGGCTACACCTTC
CASSVASKGGGYTF
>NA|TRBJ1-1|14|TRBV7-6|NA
TGTGCCAGCAGCTTAGGTTCGGGGAACACTGAAGCTTTCTTT
CASSLGSGNTEAFF
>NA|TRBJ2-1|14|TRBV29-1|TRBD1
TGCAGCGTTGAGGGGGACAGGGTCTACAATGAGCAGTTCTTC
CSVEGDRVYNEQFF
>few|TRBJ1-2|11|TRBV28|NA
TGTGCCAGCGAAATACGTGGAGGCTACACCTTC
CASEIRGGYTF
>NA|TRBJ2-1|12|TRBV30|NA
TGTGCCTGTAAAGGGCCCGGGAATGAGCAGTTCTTC
CACKGPGNEQFF
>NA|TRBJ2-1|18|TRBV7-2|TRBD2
TGTGCCAGCAGCTTAGCTCCATCGGCTAGCGGGAGGAACAATGAGCAGTTCTTC
CASSLAPSASGRNNEQFF
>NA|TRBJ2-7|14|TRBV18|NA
TGTGCCAGCTCAGGGGTGTGGGGCACCTACGAGCAGTACTTC
CASSGVWGTYEQYF
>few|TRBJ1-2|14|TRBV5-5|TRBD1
TGTGCCAGCAGCTCCGGGACAGTGAACTATGGCTACACCTTC
CASSSGTVNYGYTF
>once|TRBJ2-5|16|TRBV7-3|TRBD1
TGTGCCAGCAGCCCTCCCACGGGACAGCGTACGGAGACCCAGTACTTC
CASSPPTGQRTETQYF
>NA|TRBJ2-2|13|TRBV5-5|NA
TGTGCCAGCAGTCATAGCCCTACCGGGGAGCTGTTTTTT
CASSHSPTGELFF
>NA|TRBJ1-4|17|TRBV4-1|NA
TGCGCCAGCAGCCAGTCAATCCCCGGACAGCTTAATGAAAAACTGTTTTTT
CASSQSIPGQLNEKLFF
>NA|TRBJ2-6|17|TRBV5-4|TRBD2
TGTGCCGTCCAGACTAGCGGGACGACCTCTGGGGCCAACGTCCTGACTTTC
CAVQTSGTTSGANVLTF
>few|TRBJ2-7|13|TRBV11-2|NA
TGTGCCAGCAGCCAAAACTCAGTTGGCGAGCAGTACTTC
CASSQNSVGEQYF
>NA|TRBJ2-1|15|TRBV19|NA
TGTGCCAGTCGGTCCCTAGAGGTCCCAGCCAATGAGCAGTTCTTC
CASRSLEVPANEQFF
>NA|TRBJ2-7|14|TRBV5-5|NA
TGTGCCAGCAGCTTGGCTGCAACCACTCCCGAGCAGTACTTC
CASSLAATTPEQYF
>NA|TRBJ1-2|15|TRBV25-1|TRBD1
TGTGCCAGCAGTGATCCAGGGGGTACTAACTATGGCTACACCTTC
CASSDPGGTNYGYTF
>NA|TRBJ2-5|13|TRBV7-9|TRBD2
TGTGCCAGCAGCTTTATCGGGGGGGAGACCCAGTACTTC
CASSFIGGETQYF
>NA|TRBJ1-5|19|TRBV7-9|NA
TGTGCCAGCAGCTTAGTACCGGGGATGGGGGTATGGGGCAATCAGCCCCAGCATTTT
CASSLVPGMGVWGNQPQHF
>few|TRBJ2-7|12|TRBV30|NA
TGTGCCTGGAGTGTAACAAGCTACGAGCAGTACTTC
CAWSVTSYEQYF
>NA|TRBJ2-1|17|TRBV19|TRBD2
TGTGCCAGTAGTATCCCCGCATGGCTAGCGGAGAACAATGAGCAGTTCTTC
CASSIPAWLAENNEQFF
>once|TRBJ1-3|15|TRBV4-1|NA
TGCGCCAGCAGCCAAGATCTTACCCCCGGAAACACCATATATTTT
CASSQDLTPGNTIYF
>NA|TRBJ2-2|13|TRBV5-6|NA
TGTGCCAGCAGCTTGCCAGGACCCGGGGAGCTGTTTTTT
CASSLPGPGELFF
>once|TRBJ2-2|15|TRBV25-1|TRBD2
TGTGCCAGCAGGGGACTAGCGGAGTACACCGGGGAGCTGTTTTTT
CASRGLAEYTGELFF
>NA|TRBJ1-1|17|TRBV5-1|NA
TGCGCCAGCAGCTTGGCATCACGGGGGGCGCGTAACACTGAAGCTTTCTTT
CASSLASRGARNTEAFF
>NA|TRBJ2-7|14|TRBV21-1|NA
TGTGCCAGCAGCAAGGGGACTGATCCCTACGAGCAGTACTTC
CASSKGTDPYEQYF
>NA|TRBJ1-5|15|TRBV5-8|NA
TGTGCCAGCAGCCGGATACCCAATAGCAATCAGCCCCAGCATTTT
CASSRIPNSNQPQHF
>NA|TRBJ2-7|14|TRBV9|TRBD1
TGTGCCAGCAGCGCAAGAGGGGACAGGGACGAGCAGTACTTC
CASSARGDRDEQYF
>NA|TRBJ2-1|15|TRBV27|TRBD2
TGTGCCAGCAGTTTGTCTAGCGGGAGTGGGAATGAGCAGTTCTTC
CASSLSSGSGNEQFF
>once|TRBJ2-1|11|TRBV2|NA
TGTGCCAGCACTCAAGGAGGTGAGCAGTTCTTC
CASTQGGEQFF
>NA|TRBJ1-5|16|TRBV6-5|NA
TGTGCCAGCAGTTACCCTGGGACTGTGAGCAATCAGCCCCAGCATTTT
CASSYPGTVSNQPQHF
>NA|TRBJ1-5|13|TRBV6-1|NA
TGTGCCGGAGGACAGACTCTTAATCAGCCCCAGCATTTT
CAGGQTLNQPQHF
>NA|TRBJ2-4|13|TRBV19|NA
TGTGCCAGTAGGGGTTTAGCCAAAAACATTCAGTACTTC
CASRGLAKNIQYF
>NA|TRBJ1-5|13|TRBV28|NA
TGTGCCAGCGCCCGAGGTAGCAATCAGCCCCAGCATTTT
CASARGSNQPQHF
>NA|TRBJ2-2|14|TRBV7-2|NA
TGTGCCAGCAGCCCTAGCGAGAACACCGGGGAGCTGTTTTTT
CASSPSENTGELFF
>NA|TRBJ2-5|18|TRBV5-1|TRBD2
TGCGCCAGCAGTGTAGGACTAGCCGGCCGACGTTACCAAGAGACCCAGTACTTC
CASSVGLAGRRYQETQYF
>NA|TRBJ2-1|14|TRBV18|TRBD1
TGTGCCAGCTCGGTGGCAGGGGGCTACAATGAGCAGTTCTTC
CASSVAGGYNEQFF
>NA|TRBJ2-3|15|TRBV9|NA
TGTGCCAGCAGCGTTGGGGGAGGAGACACAGATACGCAGTATTTT
CASSVGGGDTDTQYF
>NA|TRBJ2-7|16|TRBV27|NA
TGTGCCAGCAGTAACACTCCCCTGGACGGATTCTACGAGCAGTACTTC
CASSNTPLDGFYEQYF
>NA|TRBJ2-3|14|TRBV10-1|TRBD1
TGCGCCAGCAGTGGGGACAGGAGCACAGATACGCAGTATTTT
CASSGDRSTDTQYF
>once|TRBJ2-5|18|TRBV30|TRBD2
TGTGCCTGGAGTGTGGGGCTGACTAGCGGGCGGTCCCAAGAGACCCAGTACTTC
CAWSVGLTSGRSQETQYF
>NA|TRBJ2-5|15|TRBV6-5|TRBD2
TGTGCCAGCAGTTACTCAGCGGGAGGACGAGAGACCCAGTACTTC
CASSYSAGGRETQYF
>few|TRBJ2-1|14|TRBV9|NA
TGTGCCAGCAGCGGTAAGAGCTCCTACAATGAGCAGTTCTTC
CASSGKSSYNEQFF
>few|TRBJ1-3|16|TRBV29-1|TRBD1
TGCAGCGTTGCGGGACAGGGGCTGGACGCTGGAAACACCATATATTTT
CSVAGQGLDAGNTIYF
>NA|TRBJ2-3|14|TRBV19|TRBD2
TGTGCCAGTAGTTCGACTAGCGGCACAGATACGCAGTATTTT
CASSSTSGTDTQYF
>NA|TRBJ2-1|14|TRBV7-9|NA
TGTGCCAGCAGCTTATGGGGTCCGGGCGATGAGCAGTTCTTC
CASSLWGPGDEQFF
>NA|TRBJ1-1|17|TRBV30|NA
TGTGCCTGGAGTGTACAACGTGGGCACACGATGAACACTGAAGCTTTCTTT
CAWSVQRGHTMNTEAFF
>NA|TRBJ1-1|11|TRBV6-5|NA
TGTGCCAGCAGTGAGAACACTGAAGCTTTCTTT
CASSENTEAFF
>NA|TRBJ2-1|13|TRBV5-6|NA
TGTGCCAGCAGCTTGGGAAAGGGGTATGAGCAGTTCTTC
CASSLGKGYEQFF
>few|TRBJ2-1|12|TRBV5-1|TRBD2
TGCGCCAGCAGGGCGGGAGCTAATGAGCAGTTCTTC
CASRAGANEQFF
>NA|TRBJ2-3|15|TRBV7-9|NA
TGTGCCAGCAGCCACTCCCAGAATCTTCGGGATACGCAGTATTTT
CASSHSQNLRDTQYF
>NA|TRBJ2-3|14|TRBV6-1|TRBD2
TGTGCCAGCAGTAAAACGGGACTAGCAGATACGCAGTATTTT
CASSKTGLADTQYF
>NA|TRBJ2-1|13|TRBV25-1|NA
TGTGCCAGCAGTGAATGGGAGGACAATGAGCAGTTCTTC
CASSEWEDNEQFF
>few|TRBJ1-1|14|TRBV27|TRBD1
TGTGCCAGCAGTTGGAGAGGGGGCGATACTGAAGCTTTCTTT
CASSWRGGDTEAFF
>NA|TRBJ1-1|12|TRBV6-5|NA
TGTGCCAGCAGTTATGGGGGGGTAGAAGCTTTCTTT
CASSYGGVEAFF
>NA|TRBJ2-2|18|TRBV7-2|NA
TGTGCCAGCAGCTTTCGATTTCGTCGAGGAGCGAACACCGGGGAGCTGTTTTTT
CASSFRFRRGANTGELFF
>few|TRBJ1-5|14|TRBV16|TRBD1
TGTGCCAGCAGCCAATCACAGGGGTATCAGCCCCAGCATTTT
CASSQSQGYQPQHF
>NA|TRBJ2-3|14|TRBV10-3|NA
TGTGCCATCAGAATGACCTCTAGCACAGATACGCAGTATTTT
CAIRMTSSTDTQYF
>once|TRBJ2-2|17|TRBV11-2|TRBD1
TGTGCCAGCAGCTTAGTGTGGGGACAGAAGAACACCGGGGAGCTGTTTTTT
CASSLVWGQKNTGELFF
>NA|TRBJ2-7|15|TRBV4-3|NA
TGCGCCAGCAGCCAAGAAATACAGAGGACCTACGAGCAGTACTTC
CASSQEIQRTYEQYF
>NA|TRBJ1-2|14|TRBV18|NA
TGTGCCAGCTCACCACCTTTAGTAAACTATGGCTACACCTTC
CASSPPLVNYGYTF